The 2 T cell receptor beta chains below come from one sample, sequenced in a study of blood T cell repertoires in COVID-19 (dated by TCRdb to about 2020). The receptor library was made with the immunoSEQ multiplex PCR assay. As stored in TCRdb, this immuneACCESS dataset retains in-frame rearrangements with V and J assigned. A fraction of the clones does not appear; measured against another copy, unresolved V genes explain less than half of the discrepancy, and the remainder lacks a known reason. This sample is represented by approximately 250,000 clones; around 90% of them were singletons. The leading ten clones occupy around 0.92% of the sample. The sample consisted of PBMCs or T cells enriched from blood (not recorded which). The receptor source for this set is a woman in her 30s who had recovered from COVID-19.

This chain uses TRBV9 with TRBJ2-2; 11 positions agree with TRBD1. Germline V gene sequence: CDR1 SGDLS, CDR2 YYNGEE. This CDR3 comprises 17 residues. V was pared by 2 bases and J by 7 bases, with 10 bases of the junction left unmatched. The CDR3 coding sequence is TGTGCCAGCAGCGTCCTGGACAGGGGGCACCTGAACGGGGAGCTGTTTTTT. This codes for CASSVLDRGHLNGELFF.

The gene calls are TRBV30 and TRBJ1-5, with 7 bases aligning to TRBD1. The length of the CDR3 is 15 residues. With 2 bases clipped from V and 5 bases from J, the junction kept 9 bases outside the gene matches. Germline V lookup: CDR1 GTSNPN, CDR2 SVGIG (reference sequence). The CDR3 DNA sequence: TGTGCCTGGAGTAGGGGGCAGGGGAACGATCAGCCCCAGCATTTT. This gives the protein CAWSRGQGNDQPQHF. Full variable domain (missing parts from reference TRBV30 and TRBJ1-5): SQTIHQWPATLVQPVGSPLSLECTVEGTSNPNLYWYRQAAGRGLQLLFYSVGIGQISSEVPQNLSASRPQDRQFILSSKKLLLSDSGFYLCAWSRGQGNDQPQHFGDGTRLSIL.